A single TCR beta chain is shown here with its context. These data come from a study of CD8 T cells in Susac syndrome. Germline V lookup: CDR1 SGHRS, CDR2 YFSETQ. The ends lost 4 bases at V and 4 bases at J; junction bases unmatched: 8. The CDR3 covers 16 residues. Negative isolation was applied to CD8+ and CD4+ T cells, and FACS enrichment was applied to TEMRA cells. An amount of RNA that ranged from roughly 0.45 to 1 ug was reverse transcribed with random hexamers. TCRdb reprocessed the immunoSEQ multiplex PCR reads with MiXCR, giving one entry per CDR3 protein. This table holds roughly 120,000 distinct CDR3 sequences, more than 85% found once.

The TCR sequence derives from a human donor with multiple sclerosis. Input material: CD4+ T cells from PBMCs. The V call is TRBV5-1, the J call TRBJ2-5, with 12 bases identical to TRBD2. The CDR3 loop is CASSPPSGGAGETQYF. In DNA, the CDR3 is TGCGCCAGCAGCCCCCCTAGCGGGGGGGCAGGAGAGACCCAGTACTTC.